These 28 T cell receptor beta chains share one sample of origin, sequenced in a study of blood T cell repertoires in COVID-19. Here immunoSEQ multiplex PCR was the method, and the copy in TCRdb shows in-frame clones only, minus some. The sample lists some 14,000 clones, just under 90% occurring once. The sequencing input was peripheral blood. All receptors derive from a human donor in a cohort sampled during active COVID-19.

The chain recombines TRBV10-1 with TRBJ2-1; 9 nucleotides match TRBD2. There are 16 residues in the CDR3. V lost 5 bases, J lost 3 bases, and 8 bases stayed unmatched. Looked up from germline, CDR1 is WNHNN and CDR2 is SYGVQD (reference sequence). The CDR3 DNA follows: TGCGCCAGCAGTCCTACACTAGCGGGCCGCTACAATGAGCAGTTCTTC. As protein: CASSPTLAGRYNEQFF.

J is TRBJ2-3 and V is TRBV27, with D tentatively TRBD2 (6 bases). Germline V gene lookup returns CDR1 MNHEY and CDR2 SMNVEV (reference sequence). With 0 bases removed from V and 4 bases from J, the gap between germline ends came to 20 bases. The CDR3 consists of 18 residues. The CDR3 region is CASSLSPSRGLGADTQYF. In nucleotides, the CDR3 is TGTGCCAGCAGTTTATCACCTTCACGGGGGTTGGGGGCAGATACGCAGTATTTT.

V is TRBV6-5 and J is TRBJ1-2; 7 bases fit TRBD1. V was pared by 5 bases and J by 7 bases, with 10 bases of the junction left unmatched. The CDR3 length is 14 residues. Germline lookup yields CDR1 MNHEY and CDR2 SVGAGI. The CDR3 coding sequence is TGTGCCAGCAGTCCGCGAGACAGGGCTGGTGGCTACACCTTC. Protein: CASSPRDRAGGYTF.

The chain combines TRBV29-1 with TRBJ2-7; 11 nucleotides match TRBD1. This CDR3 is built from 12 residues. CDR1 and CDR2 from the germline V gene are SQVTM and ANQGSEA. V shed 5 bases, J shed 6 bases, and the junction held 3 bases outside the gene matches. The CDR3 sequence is CSVWGQGVEQYF. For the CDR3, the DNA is TGCAGCGTTTGGGGACAGGGGGTCGAGCAGTACTTC.

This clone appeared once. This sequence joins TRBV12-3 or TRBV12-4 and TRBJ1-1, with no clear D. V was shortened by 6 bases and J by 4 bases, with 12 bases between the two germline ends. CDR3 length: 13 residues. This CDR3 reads CASSTYWATEAFF. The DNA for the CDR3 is TGTGCCAGCAGCACCTACTGGGCCACTGAAGCTTTCTTT.

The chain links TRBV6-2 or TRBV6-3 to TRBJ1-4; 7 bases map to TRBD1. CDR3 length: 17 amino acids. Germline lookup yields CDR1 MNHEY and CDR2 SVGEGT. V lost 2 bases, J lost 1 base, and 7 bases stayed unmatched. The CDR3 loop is CASSYPTGVQTNEKLFF. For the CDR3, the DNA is TGTGCCAGCAGTTACCCCACAGGGGTACAAACTAATGAAAAACTGTTTTTT.

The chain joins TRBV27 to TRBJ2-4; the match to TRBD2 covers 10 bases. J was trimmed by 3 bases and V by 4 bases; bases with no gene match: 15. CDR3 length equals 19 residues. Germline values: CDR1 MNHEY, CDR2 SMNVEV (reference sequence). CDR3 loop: CASSSLWSGRAGDKNIQYF. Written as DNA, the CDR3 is TGTGCCAGCAGTTCCCTTTGGAGCGGGAGGGCCGGGGACAAAAACATTCAGTACTTC.

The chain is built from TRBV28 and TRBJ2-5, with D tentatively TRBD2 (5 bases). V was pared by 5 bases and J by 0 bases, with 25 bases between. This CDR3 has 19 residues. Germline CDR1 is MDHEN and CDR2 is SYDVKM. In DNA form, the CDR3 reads TGTGCCAGCAGTCCCGTCCCCGTGGGTAATAGCGAGTACCAAGAGACCCAGTACTTC. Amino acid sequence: CASSPVPVGNSEYQETQYF.

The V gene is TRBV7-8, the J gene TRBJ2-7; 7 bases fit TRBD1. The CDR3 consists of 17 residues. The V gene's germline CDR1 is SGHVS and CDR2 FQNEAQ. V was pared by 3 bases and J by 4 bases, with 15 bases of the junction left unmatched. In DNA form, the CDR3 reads TGTGCCAGCAGCTTCCTCGTGGGGCAGGGGGATCCTTACGAGCAGTACTTC. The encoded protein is CASSFLVGQGDPYEQYF.

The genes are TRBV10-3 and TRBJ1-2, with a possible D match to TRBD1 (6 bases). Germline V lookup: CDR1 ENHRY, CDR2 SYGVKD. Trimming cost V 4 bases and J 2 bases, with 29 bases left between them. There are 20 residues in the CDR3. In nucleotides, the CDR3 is TGTGCCATCAGTGTGGGGGCGCGCCGAATCACTCCCTTACAAAACTATGGCTACACCTTC. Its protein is CAISVGARRITPLQNYGYTF.

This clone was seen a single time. CDR3 loop: CSASTKLIHYEQYF. CDR3 coding DNA: TGCAGTGCTAGTACTAAATTGATCCACTACGAGCAGTACTTC. V usage is TRBV20-1 and J usage is TRBJ2-7; D gene unclear. Germline V CDR1 and CDR2: DFQATT, SNEGSKA (reference sequence). Trimming cost V 3 bases and J 3 bases, with 15 bases left between them. The CDR3 covers 14 residues.

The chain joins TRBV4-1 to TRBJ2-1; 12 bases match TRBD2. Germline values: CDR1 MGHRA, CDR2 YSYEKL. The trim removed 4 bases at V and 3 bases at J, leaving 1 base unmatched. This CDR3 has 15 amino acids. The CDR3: CASSLTSGSYNEQFF. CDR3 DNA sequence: TGCGCCAGCAGCCTGACTAGCGGGAGCTACAATGAGCAGTTCTTC.

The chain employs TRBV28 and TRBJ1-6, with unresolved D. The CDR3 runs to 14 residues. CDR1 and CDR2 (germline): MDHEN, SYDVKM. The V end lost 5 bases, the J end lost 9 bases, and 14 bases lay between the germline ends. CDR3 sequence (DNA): TGTGCCAGCAGTCCACCGTTTAGTGGTTCACCCCTCCACTTT. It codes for CASSPPFSGSPLHF.

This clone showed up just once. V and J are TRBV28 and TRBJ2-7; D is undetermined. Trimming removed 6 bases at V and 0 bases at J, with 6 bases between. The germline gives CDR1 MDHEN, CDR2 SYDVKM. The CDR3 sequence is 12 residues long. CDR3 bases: TGTGCCAGCAGCCCTAGCTCCTACGAGCAGTACTTC. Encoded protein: CASSPSSYEQYF.

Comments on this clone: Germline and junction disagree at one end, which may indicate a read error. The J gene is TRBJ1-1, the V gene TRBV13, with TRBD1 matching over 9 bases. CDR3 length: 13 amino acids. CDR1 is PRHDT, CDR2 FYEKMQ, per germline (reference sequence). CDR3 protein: CASSWTGEFGLAF. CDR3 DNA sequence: TGTGCCAGCAGCTGGACAGGGGAGTTCGGACTCGCTTTT.

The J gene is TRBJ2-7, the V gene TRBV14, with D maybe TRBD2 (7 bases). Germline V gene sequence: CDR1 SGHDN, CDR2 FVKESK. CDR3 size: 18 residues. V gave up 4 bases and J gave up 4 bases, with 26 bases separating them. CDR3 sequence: CASSRGGRATYLSYEQYF. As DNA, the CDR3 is TGTGCCAGCAGCCGGGGGGGCAGGGCTACTTACCTTTCTTACGAGCAGTACTTC. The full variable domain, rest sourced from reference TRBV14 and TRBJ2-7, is EAGVTQFPSHSVIEKGQTVTLRCDPISGHDNLYWYRRVMGKEIKFLLHFVKESKQDESGMPNNRFLAERTGGTYSTLKVQPAELEDSGVYFCASSRGGRATYLSYEQYFGPGTRLTVT.

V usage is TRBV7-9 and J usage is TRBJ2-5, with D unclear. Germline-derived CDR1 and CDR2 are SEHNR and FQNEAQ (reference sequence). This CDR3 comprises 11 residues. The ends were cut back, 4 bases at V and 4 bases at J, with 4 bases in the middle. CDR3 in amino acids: CASSSGETQYF. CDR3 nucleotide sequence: TGTGCCAGCAGCTCGGGAGAGACCCAGTACTTC.

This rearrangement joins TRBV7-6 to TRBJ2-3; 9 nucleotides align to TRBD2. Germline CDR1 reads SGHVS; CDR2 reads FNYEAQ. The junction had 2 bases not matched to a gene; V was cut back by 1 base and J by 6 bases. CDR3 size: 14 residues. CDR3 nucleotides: TGTGCCAGCAGCTTAGTCCTAGCGGGGGATACGCAGTATTTT. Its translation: CASSLVLAGDTQYF.

CDR3 in amino acids: CASSGTGGRETQYF. Written as DNA, the CDR3 is TGTGCCAGCAGTGGGACAGGGGGCCGGGAGACCCAGTACTTC. This chain connects TRBV2 to TRBJ2-5; 11 bases agree with TRBD1. CDR1 SNHLY and CDR2 FYNNEI come from the germline V gene. The CDR3 is made up of 14 amino acids. J lost 5 bases, V lost 4 bases, and 3 bases had no gene match.

In DNA, the CDR3 is TGTGCCAGCAGTTTGTCCGGACAGGGCAAGTACGAGCAGTACTTC. Residues: CASSLSGQGKYEQYF. The chain links TRBV27 to TRBJ2-7; 8 bases agree with TRBD1. The CDR3 totals 15 residues. Per the germline V gene, CDR1 is MNHEY and CDR2 is SMNVEV (reference sequence). Losses at the gene ends were 3 bases for V and 4 bases for J; bases not matched to a gene: 8.

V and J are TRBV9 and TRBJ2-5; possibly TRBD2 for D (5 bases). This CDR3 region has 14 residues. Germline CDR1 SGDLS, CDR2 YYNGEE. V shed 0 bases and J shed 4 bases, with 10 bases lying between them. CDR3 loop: CASSVGGGSETQYF. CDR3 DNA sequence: TGTGCCAGCAGCGTAGGAGGCGGGTCAGAGACCCAGTACTTC.

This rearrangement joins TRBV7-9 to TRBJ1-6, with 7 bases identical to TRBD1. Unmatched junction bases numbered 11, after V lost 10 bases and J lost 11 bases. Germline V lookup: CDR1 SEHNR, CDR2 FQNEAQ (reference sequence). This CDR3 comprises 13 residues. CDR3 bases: TGTGCCACAGGGGGGCAGGTCCTGACACCCCTCCACTTT. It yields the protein CATGGQVLTPLHF.

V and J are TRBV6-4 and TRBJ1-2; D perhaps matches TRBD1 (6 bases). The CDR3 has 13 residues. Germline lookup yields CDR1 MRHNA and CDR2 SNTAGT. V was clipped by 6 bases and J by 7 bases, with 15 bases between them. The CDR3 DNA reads TGTGCCAGCAGCGAAACAGGGAAGGCTGGCTACACCTTC. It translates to CASSETGKAGYTF.

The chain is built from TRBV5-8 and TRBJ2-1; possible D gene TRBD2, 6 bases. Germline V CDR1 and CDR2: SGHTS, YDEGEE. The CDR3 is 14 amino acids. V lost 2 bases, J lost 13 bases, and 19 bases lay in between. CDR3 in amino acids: CASSFGGSANIQFF. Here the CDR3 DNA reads TGTGCCAGCAGCTTCGGGGGATCGGCCAACATACAGTTCTTC.

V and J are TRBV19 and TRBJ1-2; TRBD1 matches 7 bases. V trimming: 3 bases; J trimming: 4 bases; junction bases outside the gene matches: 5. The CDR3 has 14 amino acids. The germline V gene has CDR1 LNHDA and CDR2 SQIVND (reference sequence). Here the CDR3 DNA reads TGTGCCAGTAGTATCTCGGCAGGGGGCTATGGCTACACCTTC. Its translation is CASSISAGGYGYTF.

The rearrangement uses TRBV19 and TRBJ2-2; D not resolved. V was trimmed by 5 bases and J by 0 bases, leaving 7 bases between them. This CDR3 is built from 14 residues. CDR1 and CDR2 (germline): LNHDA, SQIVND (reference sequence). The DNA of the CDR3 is TGTGCCAGTAGTCGTGACACGAACACCGGGGAGCTGTTTTTT. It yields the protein CASSRDTNTGELFF.

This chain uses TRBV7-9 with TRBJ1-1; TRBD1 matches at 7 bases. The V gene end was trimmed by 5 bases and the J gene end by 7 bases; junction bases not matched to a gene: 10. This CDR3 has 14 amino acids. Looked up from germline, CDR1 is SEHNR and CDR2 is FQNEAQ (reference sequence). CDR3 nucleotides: TGTGCCAGCAGCACTACCGGGACAGCTTTTGAAGCTTTCTTT. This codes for CASSTTGTAFEAFF.

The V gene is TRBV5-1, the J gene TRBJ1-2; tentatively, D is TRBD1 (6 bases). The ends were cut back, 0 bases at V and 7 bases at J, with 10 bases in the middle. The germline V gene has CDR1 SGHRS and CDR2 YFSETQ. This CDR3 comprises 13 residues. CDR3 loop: CASSLGQVGGYTF. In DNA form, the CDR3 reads TGCGCCAGCAGCTTGGGACAGGTCGGTGGCTACACCTTC.